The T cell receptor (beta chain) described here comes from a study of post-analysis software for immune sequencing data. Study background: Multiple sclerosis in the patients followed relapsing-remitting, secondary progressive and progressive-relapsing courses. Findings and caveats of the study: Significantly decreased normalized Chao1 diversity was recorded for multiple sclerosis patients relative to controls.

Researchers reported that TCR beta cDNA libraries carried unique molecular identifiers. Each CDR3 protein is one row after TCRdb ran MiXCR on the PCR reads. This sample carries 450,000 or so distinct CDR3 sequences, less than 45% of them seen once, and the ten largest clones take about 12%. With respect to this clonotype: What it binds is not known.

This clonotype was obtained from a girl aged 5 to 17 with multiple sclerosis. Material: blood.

CDR3 protein: CASSYPRSQETQYF. DNA for the CDR3: TGTGCCAGCAGTTATCCGCGTTCCCAAGAGACCCAGTACTTC. The chain uses TRBV6-6 and TRBJ2-5; D not certain. Germline V gives CDR1 MNHNY, CDR2 SVGAGI (reference sequence). The CDR3 contains 14 residues. Trimming cost V 3 bases and J 1 base, with 9 bases left between them.